The 13 T cell receptor beta chains below all came from one sample that was sequenced in a study of cytomegalovirus exposure and HLA in healthy donors. Amplification used 60 Vbeta primers and 13 Jbeta primers. TCRdb's copy holds only in-frame clones and misses some; the assay was immunoSEQ multiplex PCR. The profile shows roughly 120,000 clones, roughly 73% of them singletons. The material sequenced was PBMCs. These receptors came from a woman in her thirties in good health and CMV-seronegative.

This clone appeared many times. The chain joins TRBV5-6 to TRBJ1-1, with 7 bases identical to TRBD1. Trimming removed 4 bases from V and 10 bases from J; junction bases left unmatched: 13. The CDR3 totals 14 residues. The germline gives CDR1 SGHDT, CDR2 YYEEEE. The CDR3 DNA follows: TGTGCCAGCAGCCCGGGACAGCGCTCTGGGTCAGCTTTCTTT. It specifies CASSPGQRSGSAFF.

As concerns this clone: This CDR3 is also generated by other DNA sequences in the sample. The J gene is TRBJ2-7, the V gene TRBV5-4; the D is unclear. V was trimmed by 5 bases and J by 0 bases, leaving 3 bases between them. The CDR3 runs to 11 residues. Germline V gene lookup returns CDR1 SGHNT and CDR2 YYREEE (reference sequence). CDR3 residues: CASSRSYEQYF. In DNA form, the CDR3 reads TGTGCCAGCAGTCGCTCCTACGAGCAGTACTTC.

V usage is TRBV7-6 and J usage is TRBJ2-7; 9 nucleotides align to TRBD1. CDR1 SGHVS and CDR2 FNYEAQ come from the germline V gene. The length of the CDR3 is 13 residues. V lost 5 bases and J lost 7; bases outside the gene matches: 6. The CDR3 nucleotides are TGTGCCAGCAGCCAAGGGACAGGGTGGGAGCAGTACTTC. It codes for CASSQGTGWEQYF.

This clone was recorded a few times. The chain carries TRBV19 and TRBJ1-5; D perhaps matches TRBD1 (5 bases). Trimming left V 4 bases short and J 2 bases short, with 6 bases between. Germline assignment: CDR1 LNHDA and CDR2 SQIVND (reference sequence). The CDR3 extends over 13 amino acids. The CDR3 nucleotides read TGTGCCAGTAGTAGCAGGGGCAATCAGCCCCAGCATTTT. It specifies CASSSRGNQPQHF.

The genes are TRBV5-4 and TRBJ2-3; D gene ambiguous. Between the trimmed V and J ends, which lost 4 bases and 6 bases, there was a span of 12 bases. The germline V gene has CDR1 SGHNT and CDR2 YYREEE (reference sequence). The CDR3 totals 13 residues. The CDR3 region is CASSPPGEDTQYF. The DNA of the CDR3 is TGTGCCAGCAGCCCCCCAGGCGAGGATACGCAGTATTTT.

The chain uses TRBV2 and TRBJ2-5; D may be TRBD1 (5 bases). Germline assignment: CDR1 SNHLY and CDR2 FYNNEI. CDR3 length: 12 amino acids. The V end was cut by 8 bases, the J end by 4 bases, with 11 bases between. CDR3 loop: CASQGVLETQYF. The CDR3, as DNA: TGTGCCAGCCAAGGGGTGTTAGAGACCCAGTACTTC.

CDR3: CAITGTETEAFF. The DNA for the CDR3 is TGTGCCATCACCGGGACAGAGACCGAAGCTTTCTTT. The chain is built from TRBV10-3 and TRBJ1-1; 7 nucleotides match TRBD1. Germline V gene data show CDR1 as ENHRY and CDR2 as SYGVKD. The junction had 7 bases not matched to a gene; V was cut back by 7 bases and J by 8 bases. The CDR3 totals 12 residues.

The chain employs TRBV7-2 and TRBJ2-5, with D possibly matching TRBD1 (5 bases). This CDR3 region has 13 residues. CDR1 is SGHTA, CDR2 FQGNSA, per germline. V was pared by 6 bases and J by 8 bases, with 16 bases between. The CDR3 coding sequence is TGTGCCAGCAGACAGGTTTATAAAAAAACCCAGTACTTC. Translating it yields CASRQVYKKTQYF.

The V and J genes are TRBV4-2 and TRBJ2-1; 11 bases align to TRBD1. With 2 bases clipped from V and 8 bases from J, the junction kept 8 bases outside the gene matches. The CDR3 contains 16 residues. Germline CDR1 reads LGHNA; CDR2 reads YNFKEQ. CDR3 nucleotides: TGTGCCAGCAGCCAACCCGGACAGGGGGCGACCCATGAGCAGTTCTTC. Amino acid sequence: CASSQPGQGATHEQFF.

This clone came up a few times. The CDR3 nucleotides are TGTGCCAGCAGCGCTCGATCGGGACAGCTGAACACTGAAGCTTTCTTT. This gives the protein CASSARSGQLNTEAFF. The chain links TRBV9 to TRBJ1-1; 7 bases match TRBD1. There are 16 residues in the CDR3. Germline V CDR1 and CDR2: SGDLS, YYNGEE. Trimming cost V 3 bases and J 0 bases; bases outside gene matches: 8. Full variable domain (remainder filled in from reference TRBV9 and TRBJ1-1): DSGVTQTPKHLITATGQRVTLRCSPRSGDLSVYWYQQSLDQGLQFLIQYYNGEERAKGNILERFSAQQFPDLHSELNLSSLELGDSALYFCASSARSGQLNTEAFFGQGTRLTVV.

The V call is TRBV7-9, the J call TRBJ2-2; a weak D match, TRBD1 (5 bases). The CDR3 totals 17 residues. From germline, CDR1 is SEHNR and CDR2 FQNEAQ (reference sequence). V shed 1 base and J shed 0 bases, with 12 bases lying between them. The CDR3 spells CASSLGWGSSNTGELFF. DNA for the CDR3: TGTGCCAGCAGCTTAGGCTGGGGCAGTTCGAACACCGGGGAGCTGTTTTTT. Together with reference TRBV7-9 and TRBJ2-2, the CDR3 gives the full variable domain: DTGVSQNPRHKITKRGQNVTFRCDPISEHNRLYWYRQTLGQGPEFLTYFQNEAQLEKSRLLSDRFSAERPKGSFSTLEIQRTEQGDSAMYLCASSLGWGSSNTGELFFGEGSRLTVL.

V gene TRBV29-1 combines with J gene TRBJ2-2; unclear D gene. The V gene lost 0 bases and the J gene lost 0 bases, with 5 bases spanning the gap. Germline V CDR1 and CDR2: SQVTM, ANQGSEA. The CDR3 consists of 14 residues. The CDR3 DNA sequence: TGCAGCGTTGAAGACCGCGCGAACACCGGGGAGCTGTTTTTT. Amino acids: CSVEDRANTGELFF.

The table lists this clone with a count of one. The rearrangement uses TRBV27 and TRBJ2-3; D unresolved. Per the germline V gene, CDR1 is MNHEY and CDR2 is SMNVEV (reference sequence). The CDR3 runs 18 residues. The ends were cut back, 4 bases at V and 3 bases at J, with 23 bases in the middle. The CDR3 region has the DNA TGTGCCAGCAGTTCAATCCCTTTCTTACTCCACGCAACAGATACGCAGTATTTT. Amino acid sequence: CASSSIPFLLHATDTQYF.